The source of this T cell receptor beta chain is a study of blood T cell repertoires in COVID-19. About the research overall: Spain, Italy and the United States supplied samples that represented acute and convalescent COVID-19.

Per the original data handling: Reference gene primer amplification in the assay estimated nucleated cell counts. The repertoire was sequenced with immunoSEQ multiplex PCR; TCRdb's copy has only in-frame clones and lacks some. D and trimming come from the DNA, and the V and J calls and clone size come from that table. The table records tens of thousands of clones, 60% to 85% of them present only once. The clonotype was recovered from a human donor in a cohort sampled during active COVID-19. Sequencing used peripheral blood.

The DNA of the CDR3 is TGCGCCAGCAGCCGCCTTGAGGCGACCGGGGAGCTGTTTTTT. Protein: CASSRLEATGELFF. This chain connects TRBV4-3 to TRBJ2-2, with D uncertain. The CDR3 totals 14 residues. Germline V gene data show CDR1 as LGHNA and CDR2 as YSLEER. The germline V and J ends were trimmed by 4 bases and 5 bases, with 11 bases remaining between them.